The present TCR beta chain was sequenced within a study of shared clonotypes between healthy human individuals. Study-level information: Each donor contributed plates that comprised three CD4 naive, three CD4 memory, two CD8 naive and one CD8 memory.

The germline V gene encodes CDR1 SEHNR and CDR2 FQNEAQ (reference sequence). The CDR3 is 14 residues long. The V and J ends lost 0 bases and 7 bases respectively, with 13 bases between them. Overall study findings and caveats: Non-shared clonotypes were found to have lower generation probabilities than the clonotypes that were shared by all four of the sorted-subset donors.

Several immunoSEQ plates held equal portions of the genomic DNA taken from each subset. The table came from immunoSEQ multiplex PCR; TCRdb's copy has only in-frame clones and leaves some out. The sample holds approximately 2,300,000 clones, 85% to 95% seen once. A CD45RA+ naive subset and a CD45RA-negative memory subset were split from CD4+ cells. Note on this clone: Its antigen is not known.

The genes are TRBV7-9 and TRBJ2-7; D is perhaps TRBD2 (5 bases). Sequences were obtained from naive CD4+ T cells from PBMCs. Subset indicated: CD45RA+ positively selected. The sequence came from a man aged 18 to 30 in good health. Some clones in this sample may be carry-over from other donors' samples. CDR3 protein: CASSLALTTGEQYF. The CDR3 DNA reads TGTGCCAGCAGCTTAGCGCTTACTACGGGGGAGCAGTACTTC.